The next 3 T cell receptor beta chains were all read from a single sample in a study of T cell changes during pregnancy in multiple sclerosis. Profiled with immunoSEQ multiplex PCR; TCRdb holds only in-frame clones, not every one. The sample yields about 77,000 clones, approximately 90% seen once. This specimen consisted of peripheral blood, obtained before pregnancy. These receptors were taken from a female donor with multiple sclerosis, enrolled in a pregnancy study.

V gene TRBV18 combines with J gene TRBJ1-2; 12 bases are shared with TRBD1. The CDR3 is 14 residues long. J lost 6 bases, V lost 4 bases, and 3 bases had no gene match. CDR1 and CDR2 from the germline V gene are KGHSH and LQKENI. The CDR3: CASSRDRGLNGYTF. The DNA of the CDR3 is TGTGCCAGCTCACGGGACAGGGGGCTAAATGGCTACACCTTC.

The chain carries TRBV28 and TRBJ2-2; perhaps TRBD2 as D (5 bases). CDR3 length equals 17 residues. V lost 5 bases and J 1 base, leaving 17 bases between the germline ends. Germline CDR1 is MDHEN and CDR2 is SYDVKM. The CDR3 region has the DNA TGTGCCAGCAGTATTCGGCGGGTTGGCGGGAACACCGGGGAGCTGTTTTTT. Amino acids: CASSIRRVGGNTGELFF.

The chain is built from TRBV2 and TRBJ1-6, with 10 bases aligning to TRBD1. The V and J ends lost 4 bases and 9 bases, in that order; junction bases with no gene match: 3. CDR1 and CDR2 from the germline V gene are SNHLY and FYNNEI. The CDR3 runs to 14 residues. Here the CDR3 reads CASSGQGASSPLHF. The DNA for the CDR3 is TGTGCCAGCAGTGGACAGGGGGCGAGTTCACCCCTCCACTTT.